Shown below are 26 T cell receptor beta chains from a single sample sequenced in a study of shared clonotypes between healthy human individuals. The repertoire was sequenced with immunoSEQ multiplex PCR; TCRdb's copy has only in-frame clones and lacks some. Among over 1.4 million clones listed, roughly 96% were seen once. The sequenced sample was naive CD4+ T cells sorted from blood. Subset: CD45RA+ positively selected. Every receptor here comes from a man aged 25-40 years in good health.

The chain combines TRBV2 with TRBJ2-1, with D perhaps matching TRBD2 (6 bases). Germline values: CDR1 SNHLY, CDR2 FYNNEI. V shed 7 bases and J shed 11 bases, with 18 bases lying between them. The CDR3 is 13 residues long. CDR3 nucleotide sequence: TGTGCCAGCAAGTTTGCCCCGGGACTGAAGCAGTTCTTC. It codes for CASKFAPGLKQFF.

CDR3 in amino acids: CASSPLGAPHNEQFF. CDR3 bases: TGTGCCAGCAGCCCGTTGGGAGCTCCCCACAATGAGCAGTTCTTC. The rearrangement uses TRBV7-9 and TRBJ2-1, with D possibly TRBD2 on 5 matching bases. V lost 5 bases to trimming and J lost 5 bases, with 16 bases between them. The germline CDR1 and CDR2 sequences are SEHNR and FQNEAQ (reference sequence). The CDR3 is made up of 15 amino acids.

The chain combines TRBV28 with TRBJ1-4, with D maybe TRBD1 (5 bases). The CDR3 spans 15 residues. The germline V gene has CDR1 MDHEN and CDR2 SYDVKM. Trimming removed 6 bases from V and 8 bases from J, with 19 bases in between. The DNA for the CDR3 is TGTGCCAGCAGAACCAAAGAGGGGTTCGGGGAAAAACTGTTTTTT. This encodes CASRTKEGFGEKLFF.

This chain uses TRBV4-1 with TRBJ1-2; 7 bases are a match to TRBD1. J gave up 5 bases and V 2 bases, and 5 bases lay outside the gene matches. The germline V gene has CDR1 MGHRA and CDR2 YSYEKL. This CDR3 contains 14 residues. The CDR3 nucleotides read TGCGCCAGCAGCCAACTCTCAGGGGGTTATGGCTACACCTTC. This translates into CASSQLSGGYGYTF.

CDR3 DNA sequence: TGTGCCAGCAACATGGCGGGACGAGCCTACGAGCAGTACTTC. Residues: CASNMAGRAYEQYF. The chain carries TRBV28 and TRBJ2-7; weak D call: TRBD2 (6 bases). Trimming removed 7 bases at V and 2 bases at J, with 15 bases between. CDR1 is MDHEN and CDR2 is SYDVKM in the germline V gene. The CDR3 loop spans 14 amino acids.

The chain has TRBV15 and TRBJ2-7; the D call may be TRBD1 or TRBD2 (6 bases each). Germline loops: CDR1 LNHNV, CDR2 YYDKDF (reference sequence). Between the trimmed V and J ends, which lost 1 base and 5 bases, there was a span of 15 bases. CDR3 length: 15 amino acids. In DNA, the CDR3 is TGTGCCACCAGCAGAGGGGACTCACAGGGCCACGAGCAGTACTTC. This translates into CATSRGDSQGHEQYF. The full variable domain, its missing parts supplied by reference TRBV15 and TRBJ2-7, is DAMVIQNPRYQVTQFGKPVTLSCSQTLNHNVMYWYQQKSSQAPKLLFHYYDKDFNNEADTPDNFQSRRPNTSFCFLDIRSPGLGDTAMYLCATSRGDSQGHEQYFGPGTRLTVT.

The genes are TRBV11-2 and TRBJ2-1, with 9 bases lining up with TRBD1. With V trimmed by 5 bases and J by 3 bases, 5 bases remained unmatched. CDR1 and CDR2 from the germline V gene are SGHAT and FQNNGV. This CDR3 has 15 residues. CDR3 sequence: CASSETGGGYNEQFF. CDR3 sequence (DNA): TGTGCCAGCAGCGAGACAGGGGGTGGCTACAATGAGCAGTTCTTC. The full variable domain, completed using reference TRBV11-2 and TRBJ2-1, is EAGVAQSPRYKIIEKRQSVAFWCNPISGHATLYWYQQILGQGPKLLIQFQNNGVVDDSQLPKDRFSAERLKGVDSTLKIQPAKLEDSAVYLCASSETGGGYNEQFFGPGTRLTVL.

For this clone: This sample also contains other DNA sequences that code for the same CDR3. This rearrangement joins TRBV18 to TRBJ1-1, with D unresolved. The germline V gene encodes CDR1 KGHSH and CDR2 LQKENI. This CDR3 spans 12 amino acids. Trimming took off 3 bases at V and 6 bases at J, with 8 bases between the two ends. The CDR3 DNA reads TGTGCCAGCTCACCTGGGGTGGCTGAAGCTTTCTTT. It codes for CASSPGVAEAFF.

This sequence joins TRBV28 and TRBJ1-1; D is uncertain. Deletions cut 8 bases from V and 1 base from J, with 11 bases between. Germline V gene sequence: CDR1 MDHEN, CDR2 SYDVKM. This CDR3 contains 13 residues. The CDR3 reads CASARRRNTEAFF. In DNA, the CDR3 is TGTGCCAGCGCCAGGCGTCGGAACACTGAAGCTTTCTTT.

This sequence joins TRBV5-8 and TRBJ2-3; D is ambiguous. The CDR3 runs 14 residues. The germline V gene has CDR1 SGHTS and CDR2 YDEGEE. V gave up 1 base and J gave up 0 bases, with 6 bases separating them. For the CDR3, the DNA is TGTGCCAGCAGCTTGCTAGGTAGCACAGATACGCAGTATTTT. Translating it yields CASSLLGSTDTQYF.

V and J are TRBV5-6 and TRBJ1-5; 7 bases map to TRBD1. The length of the CDR3 is 15 residues. With 4 bases clipped from V and 1 base from J, the junction kept 5 bases outside the gene matches. Germline V lookup: CDR1 SGHDT, CDR2 YYEEEE. CDR3 loop: CASSADRDSNQPQHF. The CDR3 DNA sequence: TGTGCCAGCAGCGCCGACAGGGACAGCAATCAGCCCCAGCATTTT.

The chain recombines TRBV25-1 with TRBJ2-7; tentatively, D is TRBD2 (6 bases). Germline CDR1 and CDR2: MGHDK and SYGVNS. Trimming left V 2 bases short and J 4 bases short, with 12 bases between. This CDR3 contains 14 residues. The CDR3 DNA reads as TGTGCCAGCAGTGAACAGGCGGGAACGTACGAGCAGTACTTC. It encodes CASSEQAGTYEQYF.

This clone was recorded once. The V gene is TRBV19, the J gene TRBJ1-5, with a tentative D call TRBD1 (5 bases). The CDR3 has 15 residues. V dropped 6 bases and J dropped 6 bases, with 18 bases sitting between them. Germline lookup yields CDR1 LNHDA and CDR2 SQIVND (reference sequence). Here the CDR3 reads CASRAVGGLVQPQHF. The CDR3 nucleotides are TGTGCCAGTAGAGCGGTCGGGGGGTTGGTTCAGCCCCAGCATTTT.

V gene TRBV7-8 combines with J gene TRBJ2-5, with TRBD2 identical over 10 bases. The CDR3 is made up of 16 amino acids. V shed 1 base and J 5 bases; nucleotides not matched to a gene: 7. The germline CDR1 and CDR2 sequences are SGHVS and FQNEAQ. CDR3 residues: CASSLVLAGDLETQYF. CDR3 DNA: TGTGCCAGCAGCTTAGTGCTAGCGGGAGATCTTGAGACCCAGTACTTC.

This clone was picked up one time. The chain couples TRBV5-1 to TRBJ1-1; TRBD1 is a possible D gene (5 bases). CDR3 size: 15 residues. Per germline, CDR1 SGHRS and CDR2 YFSETQ. Between the trimmed V and J ends, which lost 5 bases and 0 bases, there was a span of 14 bases. CDR3 protein: CASSYAGTVNTEAFF. The CDR3 bases are TGCGCCAGCAGTTACGCCGGGACGGTGAACACTGAAGCTTTCTTT.

The rearrangement uses TRBV29-1 and TRBJ2-5; 7 bases are shared with TRBD1. Germline V gene lookup returns CDR1 SQVTM and CDR2 ANQGSEA. The CDR3 is 13 amino acids. V shed 7 bases, J shed 1 base, and the junction held 6 bases outside the gene matches. The chain's CDR3 is CSGGGLFQETQYF. In DNA form, the CDR3 reads TGCAGCGGAGGGGGCCTCTTCCAAGAGACCCAGTACTTC. The whole variable domain, filled in from reference TRBV29-1 and TRBJ2-5, reads SAVISQKPSRDICQRGTSLTIQCQVDSQVTMMFWYRQQPGQSLTLIATANQGSEATYESGFVIDKFPISRPNLTFSTLTVSNMSPEDSSIYLCSGGGLFQETQYFGPGTRLLVL.

The chain uses TRBV19 and TRBJ2-7; possibly TRBD1 or TRBD2 for D (5 bases each). Trimming shortened V by 8 bases and J by 3 bases, and 14 bases separated the two germline ends. The germline V gene encodes CDR1 LNHDA and CDR2 SQIVND (reference sequence). This CDR3 region has 13 residues. The CDR3 loop is CASAPGPYYEQYF. The CDR3 DNA follows: TGTGCCAGTGCGCCGGGACCTTACTACGAGCAGTACTTC.

V usage is TRBV5-1 and J usage is TRBJ2-7; D gene unclear. Germline CDR1 is SGHRS and CDR2 is YFSETQ. The CDR3 length is 14 residues. Deletions cut 0 bases from V and 8 bases from J, with 15 bases between. CDR3 DNA: TGCGCCAGCAGCTTGGTTGGGGAAGGCGGAAAGCAGTACTTC. This encodes CASSLVGEGGKQYF.

The V gene is TRBV7-6, the J gene TRBJ2-5, with unresolved D. The CDR3 has 17 amino acids. The V gene's germline CDR1 is SGHVS and CDR2 FNYEAQ. Trimming stripped 2 bases from V and 2 bases from J, with 18 bases between. The CDR3 nucleotides are TGTGCCAGCAGCTTATTACCCACCCTGACGGAACAAGAGACCCAGTACTTC. It yields the protein CASSLLPTLTEQETQYF.

The chain is built from TRBV30 and TRBJ2-2; D not certain. V dropped 0 bases and J dropped 8 bases, with 7 bases sitting between them. CDR1 is GTSNPN and CDR2 is SVGIG in the germline V gene (reference sequence). The CDR3 spans 12 residues. The CDR3 region has the DNA TGTGCCTGGAGTGTACGGGTGGGGGAGCTGTTTTTT. Translated, it gives CAWSVRVGELFF.

The gene calls are TRBV7-2 and TRBJ2-7, with unresolved D. Germline assignment: CDR1 SGHTA and CDR2 FQGNSA. V was trimmed by 1 base and J by 0 bases, leaving 7 bases between them. CDR3 length: 14 amino acids. In DNA, the CDR3 is TGTGCCAGCAGCTTAGACTACACCTCCTACGAGCAGTACTTC. Amino acids: CASSLDYTSYEQYF.

This chain links TRBV7-9 with TRBJ2-5, with 7 bases matching TRBD2. CDR3 length: 17 residues. Germline assignment: CDR1 SEHNR and CDR2 FQNEAQ (reference sequence). V shed 2 bases, J shed 5 bases, and the junction held 14 bases outside the gene matches. In DNA form, the CDR3 reads TGTGCCAGCAGCTTACGTTTAGCGGGCCCTTATCACGAGACCCAGTACTTC. Translated: CASSLRLAGPYHETQYF.

The V gene is TRBV9, the J gene TRBJ2-3; D tentatively reads TRBD1 or TRBD2 (6 bases each). The CDR3 has 15 residues. From germline, CDR1 is SGDLS and CDR2 YYNGEE. V lost 0 bases, J lost 0 bases, and 8 bases lay in between. The CDR3 DNA reads TGTGCCAGCAGCGTAGAGGGGGGTAGCACAGATACGCAGTATTTT. As protein: CASSVEGGSTDTQYF.

The rearrangement links TRBV29-1 to TRBJ2-1, with 9 bases aligning to TRBD2. Germline V gives CDR1 SQVTM, CDR2 ANQGSEA. This CDR3 is 16 amino acids long. With 3 bases clipped from V and 1 base from J, the junction kept 7 bases outside the gene matches. CDR3 DNA sequence: TGCAGCGTTGACAGAGCGGGAGGTTTGTCCTACAATGAGCAGTTCTTC. Its protein is CSVDRAGGLSYNEQFF.

The chain carries TRBV5-1 and TRBJ2-2, with D maybe TRBD1 (5 bases). Germline V lookup: CDR1 SGHRS, CDR2 YFSETQ. V lost 4 bases and J lost 4, with 17 bases in between. CDR3 length equals 16 residues. The CDR3 DNA reads as TGCGCCAGCAGCCCTGCGGCGTTTAGGGGCACCGGGGAGCTGTTTTTT. Translating it yields CASSPAAFRGTGELFF.

The chain uses TRBV29-1 and TRBJ2-7; TRBD2 is a possible D gene (5 bases). The CDR3 covers 17 residues. Germline V gene lookup returns CDR1 SQVTM and CDR2 ANQGSEA. With 3 bases removed from V and 4 bases from J, the gap between germline ends came to 25 bases. The CDR3 spells CSVDSPEEGRRSYEQYF. The CDR3 nucleotides read TGCAGCGTTGATTCGCCCGAAGAGGGCCGTCGGTCTTACGAGCAGTACTTC.